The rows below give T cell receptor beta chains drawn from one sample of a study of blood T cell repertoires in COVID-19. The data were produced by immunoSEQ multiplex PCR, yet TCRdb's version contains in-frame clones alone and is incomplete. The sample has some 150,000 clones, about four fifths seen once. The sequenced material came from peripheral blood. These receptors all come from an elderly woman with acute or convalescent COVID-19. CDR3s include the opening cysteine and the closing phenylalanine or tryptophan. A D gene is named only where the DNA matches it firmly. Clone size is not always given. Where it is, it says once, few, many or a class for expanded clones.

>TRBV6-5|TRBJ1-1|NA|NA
CASSYRQGLSEAFF
TGTGCCAGCAGTTACCGGCAGGGGTTGTCTGAAGCTTTCTTT
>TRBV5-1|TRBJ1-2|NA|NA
CASSPQGGNSGGYTF
TGCGCCAGCAGCCCCCAGGGCGGGAATAGCGGGGGCTACACCTTC
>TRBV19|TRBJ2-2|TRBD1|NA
CASSIEGQGVWTGELFF
TGTGCCAGTAGTATAGAAGGACAGGGAGTATGGACCGGGGAGCTGTTTTTT
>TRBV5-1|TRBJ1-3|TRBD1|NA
CASSRQGETGNTIYF
TGCGCCAGCAGTCGGCAGGGGGAGACAGGAAACACCATATATTTT
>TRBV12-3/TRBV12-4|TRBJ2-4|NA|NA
CASSSWTPGYEYF
TGTGCCAGCAGTTCTTGGACCCCAGGGTACGAGTACTTC
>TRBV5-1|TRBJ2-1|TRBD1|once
CASSLASPGQGRDEQFF
TGCGCCAGCAGCTTGGCTAGTCCGGGACAGGGGCGCGATGAGCAGTTCTTC
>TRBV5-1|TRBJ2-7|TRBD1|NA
CASSLRTGPNEQYF
TGCGCCAGCAGCTTACGGACAGGGCCGAACGAGCAGTACTTC
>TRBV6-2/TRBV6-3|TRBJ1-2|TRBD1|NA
CASSSTGVGYTF
TGTGCCAGCAGTTCAACAGGGGTTGGCTACACCTTC
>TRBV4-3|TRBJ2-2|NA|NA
CASSQDKGQDTGELFF
TGCGCCAGCAGCCAAGACAAAGGACAAGACACCGGGGAGCTGTTTTTT
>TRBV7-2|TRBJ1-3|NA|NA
CASTLAWAGGNTIYF
TGTGCCAGCACCCTAGCGTGGGCGGGCGGAAACACCATATATTTT
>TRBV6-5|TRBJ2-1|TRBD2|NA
CASSYTGTSGGEEQFF
TGTGCCAGCAGTTACACCGGGACTAGCGGGGGGGAGGAGCAGTTCTTC
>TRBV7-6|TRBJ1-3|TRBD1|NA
CASSLVGTATSGNTIYF
TGTGCCAGCAGCTTAGTGGGGACAGCCACCTCTGGAAACACCATATATTTT
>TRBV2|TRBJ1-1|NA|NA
CASSETPGRTEAFF
TGTGCCAGCAGTGAAACTCCGGGTCGGACTGAAGCTTTCTTT
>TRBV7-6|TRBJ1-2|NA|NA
CASSTVAGDAYGYTF
TGTGCCAGCAGCACCGTGGCGGGGGACGCCTATGGCTACACCTTC
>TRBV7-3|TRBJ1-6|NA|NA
CASSLSPTFSGGVLYNSPLHF
TGTGCCAGCAGCTTAAGCCCCACCTTCAGCGGGGGAGTATTGTATAATTCACCCCTCCACTTT
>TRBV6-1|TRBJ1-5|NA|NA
CASSDPHSNQPQHF
TGTGCCAGCAGTGACCCCCATAGCAATCAGCCCCAGCATTTT
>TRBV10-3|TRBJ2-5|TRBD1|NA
CAISDRDRGQETQYF
TGTGCCATCAGTGACCGGGACAGGGGGCAAGAGACCCAGTACTTC
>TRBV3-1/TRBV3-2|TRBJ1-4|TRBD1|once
CASSLWTGTNEKLFF
TGTGCCAGCAGCTTATGGACAGGCACTAATGAAAAACTGTTTTTT
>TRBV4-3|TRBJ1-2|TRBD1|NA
CASSQASGTVWGYGYTF
TGCGCCAGCAGCCAAGCATCCGGGACAGTTTGGGGCTATGGCTACACCTTC
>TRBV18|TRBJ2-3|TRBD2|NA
CASSRSGGGDTQYF
TGTGCCAGCTCACGGAGCGGGGGGGGAGATACGCAGTATTTT